What follows are 5 T cell receptor beta chains derived from one specimen sequenced in a study of human T cells and chemical hapten exposure. Time point here: patch test 1, 2 weeks after DPC sensitization. The treatment: therapeutic diphenylcyclopropenone sensitization with weekly scalp DPC. Using its own MiXCR run on the RACE reads, TCRdb lists one record per CDR3 protein. The sample consists of under 130,000 distinct CDR3 sequences, 9.5% to 11% of them appearing once. Source: whole blood, taken in connection with sensitization to the hapten diphenylcyclopropenone (DPC). These TCRs come from a woman between 40 and 50 years old with alopecia areata. Some clones in this sample may be carry-over from other donors' samples.

This clonotype was detected ten times or more. The chain carries TRBV5-1 and TRBJ1-4; D uncertain. CDR1 is SGHRS and CDR2 is YFSETQ in the germline V gene. Trimming stripped 3 bases from V and 0 bases from J, with 6 bases between. The CDR3 consists of 14 residues. The chain's CDR3 is CASSYGSTNEKLFF. DNA for the CDR3: TGCGCCAGCAGCTACGGGTCAACTAATGAAAAACTGTTTTTT.

A few counts support this clonotype. J is TRBJ2-7 and V is TRBV27; tentatively, D is TRBD1 (5 bases). The CDR3 contains 13 residues. Trimming cost V 0 bases and J 7 bases, with 10 bases left between them. Germline loops: CDR1 MNHEY, CDR2 SMNVEV (reference sequence). In nucleotides, the CDR3 is TGTGCCAGCAGTTTATCCACAGGCTGGGAGCAGTACTTC. Amino acids: CASSLSTGWEQYF.

This clonotype occurred a few times. The rearrangement links TRBV29-1 to TRBJ2-2; 9 bases match TRBD2. J lost 6 bases, V lost 6 bases, and 11 bases had no gene match. Germline values: CDR1 SQVTM, CDR2 ANQGSEA. The CDR3 runs to 15 residues. The DNA for the CDR3 is TGCAGCGTCCAGGGGGGCGGGAGGGCCTCCGGGGAGCTGTTTTTT. Its protein is CSVQGGGRASGELFF.

The V and J genes are TRBV4-2 and TRBJ1-1; tentatively, D is TRBD1 (5 bases). CDR3 length: 16 amino acids. The V end was cut by 4 bases, the J end by 1 base, with 16 bases between. Germline V CDR1 and CDR2: LGHNA, YNFKEQ. CDR3 bases: TGTGCCAGCAGCCCTGTAGGGACGGAGCGGAACACTGAAGCTTTCTTT. Translated, it gives CASSPVGTERNTEAFF.

Concerning this clonotype: The junction and the germline gene differ at one end; a read error may be behind it. This chain uses TRBV6-6 with TRBJ2-4, with D uncertain. The CDR3 contains 11 residues. CDR1 is MNHNY, CDR2 SVGAGI, per germline (reference sequence). This chain's CDR3 is CACSSENIQYF. Written as DNA, the CDR3 is TGTGCCTGCAGTTCGGAAAACATTCAGTACTTC.